This T cell receptor (beta chain) was sequenced for a study of siplizumab effects on memory and regulatory T cells. Study conclusions and caveats: Memory cells seemed less diverse than naive T cells, which seemed major alloresponse contributors.

A remark on this clone: Its antigen remains unidentified.

From germline, CDR1 is SGHRS and CDR2 YFSETQ. CDR3 length equals 15 residues. V was clipped by 3 bases and J by 3 bases; unmatched bases: 7. Profiled with immunoSEQ multiplex PCR; TCRdb holds only in-frame clones, not every one. The table records 80,000 to 130,000 clones, about 91% of them present only once. This sequence joins TRBV5-1 and TRBJ1-2; TRBD1 matches 8 bases. The TCR was taken from a human donor in good health. Sequencing input: Tregs sorted from blood. CDR3 DNA: TGCGCCAGCAGCTGGACAGGGCGGGCGGACTATGGCTACACCTTC. Translating gives CASSWTGRADYGYTF.